These T cell receptor beta chains were read from a single sample in a study of blood T cell repertoires in COVID-19. Only in-frame clones appear in the TCRdb table, and some are missing; sequencing was by immunoSEQ multiplex PCR. The sample lists about 47,000 clones; roughly four fifths were seen once. Sequencing was carried out using peripheral blood. The source is a human donor with acute or convalescent COVID-19. The donor label of this sample is uncertain. Both conserved end residues are part of each CDR3. The D gene is left open where the match is weak. Rows give clone size only sometimes, using once, few, many, or a class for an expanded clone.

v_call,j_call,d_call,clone_size,cdr3_aa,cdr3_nt
TRBV5-6,TRBJ1-1,.,.,CASSFGVGTEAFF,TGTGCCAGCAGCTTCGGGGTGGGCACTGAAGCTTTCTTT
TRBV30,TRBJ2-7,TRBD1,few,CAWTRAGGYEQYF,TGTGCCTGGACTCGGGCAGGGGGCTACGAGCAGTACTTC
TRBV10-3,TRBJ2-7,TRBD1,.,CAISRKDRGDEQYF,TGTGCCATCAGTCGGAAGGACAGGGGGGACGAGCAGTACTTC
TRBV7-9,TRBJ2-7,TRBD1,.,CASSLYGQGPYEQYF,TGTGCCAGCAGCTTATACGGACAGGGTCCCTACGAGCAGTACTTC
TRBV19,TRBJ2-2,TRBD1,.,CASSMARRGPSRGELFF,TGTGCCAGTAGTATGGCTCGCAGGGGGCCATCAAGAGGGGAGCTGTTTTTT
TRBV11-2,TRBJ2-7,TRBD1,.,CASSATDRGYEQYF,TGTGCCAGCAGCGCCACGGACAGGGGATACGAGCAGTACTTC
TRBV11-2,TRBJ2-7,TRBD1,few,CASSLVSWDSTWGQYF,TGTGCCAGCAGCTTAGTTTCTTGGGACAGTACCTGGGGGCAGTACTTC
TRBV30,TRBJ1-2,.,.,CAWSVTGRGRDYGYTF,TGTGCCTGGAGTGTAACCGGGAGGGGTCGGGACTATGGCTACACCTTC
TRBV6-5,TRBJ1-1,.,.,CASSRGNTEAFF,TGTGCCAGCAGTAGGGGGAACACTGAAGCTTTCTTT
TRBV19,TRBJ1-2,TRBD1,.,CASSIDDLGRGRGYGYTF,TGTGCCAGTAGTATAGACGACCTCGGCAGGGGGCGAGGCTATGGCTACACCTTC
TRBV30,TRBJ1-5,TRBD1,.,CAWSPLRTGGIGSNQPQHF,TGTGCCTGGAGCCCCCTTAGGACAGGAGGGATAGGGAGCAATCAGCCCCAGCATTTT
TRBV5-1,TRBJ2-3,.,.,CASSRWAGSLADTQYF,TGCGCCAGCAGCCGGTGGGCAGGGTCGTTGGCAGATACGCAGTATTTT
TRBV12-3/TRBV12-4,TRBJ1-2,.,.,CASSLGGGGYTF,TGTGCCAGCAGTTTGGGAGGGGGTGGCTACACCTTC
TRBV30,TRBJ1-1,.,.,CAWRQTMNTEAFF,TGTGCCTGGAGACAGACCATGAACACTGAAGCTTTCTTT
TRBV6-4,TRBJ2-3,TRBD1,few,CASSETGGVDTQYF,TGTGCCAGCAGTGAAACAGGGGGCGTAGATACGCAGTATTTT
TRBV28,TRBJ2-7,.,once,CASSLRYEQYF,TGTGCCAGCAGTCTCCGCTACGAGCAGTACTTC
TRBV3-1/TRBV3-2,TRBJ2-5,TRBD2,.,CASKVAGGPETQYF,TGTGCCAGCAAAGTAGCGGGAGGGCCGGAGACCCAGTACTTC
TRBV19,TRBJ2-4,.,.,CASSNRYLAKNIQYF,TGTGCCAGTAGTAACAGGTACCTAGCCAAAAACATTCAGTACTTC
TRBV11-3,TRBJ2-5,TRBD2,.,CASSRLAGEGTQYF,TGTGCCAGCAGCAGACTAGCGGGAGAAGGGACCCAGTACTTC
TRBV4-1,TRBJ2-3,.,.,CASRLSEGSTDTQYF,TGCGCCAGCAGGCTTTCCGAGGGAAGCACAGATACGCAGTATTTT
TRBV29-1,TRBJ1-2,TRBD1,.,CSVGGQGPSVYGYTF,TGCAGCGTTGGGGGACAGGGGCCCTCTGTCTATGGCTACACCTTC
TRBV29-1,TRBJ1-1,TRBD1,.,CSAVRTGNTEAFF,TGCAGCGCAGTTAGGACAGGGAACACTGAAGCTTTCTTT
TRBV9,TRBJ2-7,.,.,CASSLGTLNSYEQYF,TGTGCCAGCAGCCTTGGGACTCTTAACTCCTACGAGCAGTACTTC
TRBV2,TRBJ2-3,.,.,CASSEREEGTQYF,TGTGCCAGCAGTGAGAGGGAAGAAGGTACGCAGTATTTT
TRBV6-5,TRBJ2-3,TRBD2,.,CASSASGRSTDTQYF,TGTGCCAGCAGCGCGAGCGGGAGAAGCACAGATACGCAGTATTTT
TRBV30,TRBJ2-3,.,.,CAWSVAAGRADTQYF,TGTGCCTGGAGTGTAGCCGCGGGGCGGGCAGATACGCAGTATTTT
TRBV6-5,TRBJ1-5,TRBD1,.,CASVSTGGEGQPQHF,TGTGCCAGCGTCTCAACAGGGGGCGAGGGTCAGCCCCAGCATTTT
TRBV4-1,TRBJ1-1,.,.,CASSQDLTGAFF,TGCGCCAGCAGCCAAGACCTGACAGGAGCTTTCTTT
TRBV4-2,TRBJ1-2,.,.,CASSHDRRNYGYTF,TGTGCCAGCAGCCATGACAGAAGGAATTATGGCTACACCTTC
TRBV4-2,TRBJ2-3,.,.,CASSQVGAGADTQYF,TGTGCCAGCAGCCAAGTGGGGGCCGGGGCAGATACGCAGTATTTT
TRBV18,TRBJ2-4,TRBD2,once,CASSPTGGKSDIQYF,TGTGCCAGCTCACCCACCGGGGGGAAGTCGGACATTCAGTACTTC
TRBV19,TRBJ1-2,TRBD1,.,CASNRDRGNYGYTF,TGTGCCAGTAACCGGGACAGGGGAAACTATGGCTACACCTTC
TRBV5-5,TRBJ2-7,.,.,CASSFRSGETYEQYF,TGTGCCAGCAGCTTCCGGTCGGGGGAAACCTACGAGCAGTACTTC
TRBV19,TRBJ1-2,TRBD1,.,CASSNLGQGALGYGYTF,TGTGCCAGTAGTAATCTCGGGCAGGGGGCGCTTGGCTATGGCTACACCTTC
TRBV19,TRBJ2-4,TRBD1,once,CASTGTGLNIQYF,TGTGCCAGTACCGGGACAGGGTTGAACATTCAGTACTTC
TRBV5-6,TRBJ2-5,TRBD2,.,CASSLTSGGQETQYF,TGTGCCAGCAGTCTGACTAGCGGGGGACAAGAGACCCAGTACTTC
TRBV7-2,TRBJ2-3,TRBD1,.,CASSPPHRALTGADTQYF,TGTGCCAGCAGCCCCCCGCACCGGGCGCTTACAGGGGCAGATACGCAGTATTTT
TRBV7-2,TRBJ2-3,TRBD2,.,CASSERLAGVTDTQYF,TGTGCCAGCAGCGAAAGACTAGCGGGGGTCACAGATACGCAGTATTTT
TRBV5-5,TRBJ2-7,.,.,CASSPDNSYEQYF,TGTGCCAGCAGCCCGGACAACTCCTACGAGCAGTACTTC
TRBV14,TRBJ1-1,TRBD1,.,CASSRGGTGNTEAFF,TGTGCCAGCAGCCGAGGAGGGACAGGGAACACTGAAGCTTTCTTT
TRBV25-1,TRBJ1-2,.,.,CASGGGVKPNYGYTF,TGTGCCAGCGGTGGGGGGGTCAAACCGAACTATGGCTACACCTTC
TRBV10-3,TRBJ1-3,.,.,CAISESVAATDISGNTIYF,TGTGCCATCAGTGAGTCGGTGGCAGCCACAGATATCTCTGGAAACACCATATATTTT
TRBV4-3,TRBJ1-1,.,once,CASSPGLFRGTEAFF,TGCGCCAGCAGCCCTGGACTATTTAGGGGCACTGAAGCTTTCTTT
TRBV7-9,TRBJ2-7,TRBD1,.,CASSFDRAEQYF,TGTGCCAGCAGCTTCGACAGGGCCGAGCAGTACTTC
TRBV5-1,TRBJ2-7,.,.,CASSLVGAREQYF,TGCGCCAGCAGCTTGGTGGGGGCGCGTGAGCAGTACTTC
TRBV27,TRBJ2-7,TRBD1,.,CASSFKETGAYEQYF,TGTGCCAGCAGTTTCAAGGAGACAGGGGCCTACGAGCAGTACTTC
TRBV21-1,TRBJ1-2,.,.,CASSKKGSANYGYTF,TGTGCCAGCAGCAAAAAAGGCAGCGCTAACTATGGCTACACCTTC
TRBV12-5,TRBJ2-5,TRBD2,few,CASGYYRGLAGTQYF,TGTGCTAGTGGTTACTACAGGGGACTAGCTGGGACCCAGTACTTC
TRBV20-1,TRBJ1-1,.,.,CSASNRAEAFF,TGCAGTGCTAGCAACAGGGCAGAAGCTTTCTTT
TRBV2,TRBJ2-5,TRBD2,.,CASSARGLAGLQETQYF,TGTGCCAGCAGTGCTCGAGGACTAGCGGGGCTCCAAGAGACCCAGTACTTC
TRBV9,TRBJ2-1,.,few,CASSVSSSSYNEQFF,TGTGCCAGCAGCGTTTCTAGCAGCTCCTACAATGAGCAGTTCTTC
TRBV7-2,TRBJ2-2,TRBD2,.,CASQQREGGGELFF,TGTGCCAGCCAACAGAGGGAGGGCGGCGGGGAGCTGTTTTTT
TRBV3-1/TRBV3-2,TRBJ2-3,TRBD2,.,CASSEQAGGTDTQYF,TGTGCCAGCAGCGAGCAAGCGGGGGGCACAGATACGCAGTATTTT